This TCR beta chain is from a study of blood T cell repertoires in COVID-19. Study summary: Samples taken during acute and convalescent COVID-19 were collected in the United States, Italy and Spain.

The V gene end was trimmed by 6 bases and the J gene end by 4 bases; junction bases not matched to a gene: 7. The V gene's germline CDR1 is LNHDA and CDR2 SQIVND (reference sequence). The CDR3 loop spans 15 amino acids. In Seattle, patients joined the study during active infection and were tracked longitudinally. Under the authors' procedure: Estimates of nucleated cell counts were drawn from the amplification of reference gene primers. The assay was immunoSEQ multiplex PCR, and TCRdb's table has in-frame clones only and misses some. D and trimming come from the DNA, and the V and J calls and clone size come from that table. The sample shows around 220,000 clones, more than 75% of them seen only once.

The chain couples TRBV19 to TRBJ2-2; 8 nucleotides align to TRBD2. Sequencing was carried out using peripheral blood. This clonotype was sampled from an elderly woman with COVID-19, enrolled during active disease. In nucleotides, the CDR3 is TGTGCCAGTAGCACGGGGGGGCCGGGCACCGGGGAGCTGTTTTTT. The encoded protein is CASSTGGPGTGELFF. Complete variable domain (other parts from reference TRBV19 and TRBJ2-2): DGGITQSPKYLFRKEGQNVTLSCEQNLNHDAMYWYRQDPGQGLRLIYYSQIVNDFQKGDIAEGYSVSREKKESFPLTVTSAQKNPTAFYLCASSTGGPGTGELFFGEGSRLTVL.